This T cell receptor beta chain was documented in a study of immune cell composition in non-small cell lung cancer. Study-wide points: In adenocarcinoma, maximal tumour-associated clone frequency tracked TIL tumour reactivity. Lung squamous cell carcinoma tumours had significantly higher top 10 clone scores and productive clonality than lung adenocarcinoma.

With respect to this clone: Its antigen remains unidentified.

TCRdb's table, derived via immunoSEQ multiplex PCR, lists solely in-frame clones and lacks some. The sample lists more than 7,500 clones, 65% to 80% occurring once. Germline CDR1 is KGHSH and CDR2 is LQKENI. The CDR3 extends over 16 amino acids. Germline trimming cut 3 bases from V and 1 base from J; bases unmatched to any gene: 4. Genomic DNA came from frozen unsorted single-cell suspensions. The rearrangement joins TRBV18 to TRBJ2-2; 8 bases match TRBD2. This sequence originates from a human donor with non-small cell lung cancer. Sequenced input: lung tumor tissue. The CDR3 coding sequence is TGTGCCAGCTCACCGCGGGGGGACCTGAACACCGGGGAGCTGTTTTTT. It translates to CASSPRGDLNTGELFF.